The rows below give T cell receptor beta chains drawn from one sample of a study of cytomegalovirus exposure and HLA in healthy donors. Measured with immunoSEQ multiplex PCR; TCRdb has only the in-frame clones, and not every one. The repertoire includes around 150,000 clones, about 71% of them detected once, and more than 2.5% sits in the top ten. Sequences were obtained from PBMCs. These receptors originate from a woman in her twenties or thirties in good health and CMV-seronegative. CDR3s include the opening cysteine and the closing phenylalanine or tryptophan. D genes are given only for firm matches. The size of a clone is reported for some rows only, either as once, few or many, or as a class for expanded clones.

>few|TRBD1|TRBJ2-7|TRBV18
CASSRSRDRAYEQYF
TGTGCCAGCTCACGAAGCAGGGACAGAGCCTACGAGCAGTACTTC
>.|TRBD2|TRBJ2-5|TRBV6-5
CASSLTSGQETQYF
TGTGCCAGCAGTTTGACTAGCGGGCAAGAGACCCAGTACTTC
>.|TRBD2|TRBJ2-2|TRBV5-1
CASSTTSGSGELFF
TGCGCCAGCAGCACGACTAGCGGGAGCGGGGAGCTGTTTTTT
>.|TRBD1|TRBJ2-7|TRBV7-9
CSSSPTRGQNYEQYF
TGTTCCAGCAGCCCAACCCGGGGACAGAACTACGAGCAGTACTTC
>few|.|TRBJ1-5|TRBV28
CATQGPTPSSRPQHF
TGTGCCACCCAGGGGCCTACACCGTCGAGTCGGCCCCAGCATTTT
>.|.|TRBJ1-5|TRBV13
CASSLGPQAPQHF
TGTGCCAGCAGCTTAGGCCCCCAGGCGCCCCAGCATTTT
>once|TRBD1|TRBJ2-1|TRBV7-9
CASSSTGGGYNEQFF
TGTGCCAGCAGCTCGACAGGGGGGGGGTACAATGAGCAGTTCTTC
>few|.|TRBJ1-1|TRBV4-3
CASSQTVNTEAFF
TGCGCCAGCAGCCAGACAGTGAACACTGAAGCTTTCTTT
>few|TRBD1|TRBJ2-7|TRBV7-6
CASSLGQGESDEQYF
TGTGCCAGCAGCCTGGGACAGGGGGAATCTGACGAGCAGTACTTC
>.|TRBD1|TRBJ2-7|TRBV7-7
CASSPRAGGSYEQYF
TGTGCCAGCAGCCCCAGGGCAGGGGGTTCCTACGAGCAGTACTTC
>few|TRBD1|TRBJ2-7|TRBV18
CASSPRDRDLRQYF
TGTGCCAGCTCACCACGCGACAGGGACCTAAGGCAGTACTTC
>.|.|TRBJ2-1|TRBV10-3
CAIQPDTYNEQFF
TGTGCCATACAACCAGACACGTACAATGAGCAGTTCTTC
>few|TRBD2|TRBJ2-7|TRBV5-6
CASSLGSGRTNEQYF
TGTGCCAGCAGCTTGGGCAGCGGGAGGACAAACGAGCAGTACTTC
>few|TRBD2|TRBJ2-7|TRBV15
CATSRGGGGSSYEQYF
TGTGCCACCAGCAGAGGCGGCGGGGGAAGCTCCTACGAGCAGTACTTC
>.|.|TRBJ1-5|TRBV4-3
CASSQDRGLNQPQHF
TGCGCCAGCAGCCAAGATAGGGGGTTAAATCAGCCCCAGCATTTT
>.|.|TRBJ2-3|TRBV2
CASSEGAPDTQYF
TGTGCCAGCAGTGAAGGGGCCCCAGATACGCAGTATTTT
>few|.|TRBJ1-3|TRBV7-6
CASSSGLPEAGNTIYF
TGTGCCAGCAGCTCGGGACTCCCAGAGGCGGGAAACACCATATATTTT
>.|.|TRBJ2-1|TRBV6-6
CASSYSSGNEQFF
TGTGCCAGCAGTTACTCGAGCGGGAATGAGCAGTTCTTC
>.|.|TRBJ1-5|TRBV19
CASSTRGTRGNQPQHF
TGTGCCAGTAGCACCCGGGGGACCAGGGGCAATCAGCCCCAGCATTTT
>.|TRBD1|TRBJ2-7|TRBV18
CASSPVGQEGEQYF
TGTGCCAGCTCACCTGTGGGACAGGAGGGCGAGCAGTACTTC
>few|TRBD1|TRBJ2-7|TRBV5-1
CASSLDSGGEDEQYF
TGCGCCAGCAGCTTGGATTCAGGGGGCGAAGACGAGCAGTACTTC
>.|.|TRBJ1-1|TRBV30
CAWSVHVLEAFF
TGTGCCTGGAGTGTACATGTTCTGGAGGCTTTCTTT
>.|TRBD1|TRBJ1-6|TRBV5-1
CASSLGDRGQGSPLHF
TGCGCCAGCAGCTTGGGGGACAGGGGGCAGGGTTCACCCCTCCACTTT
>.|TRBD1|TRBJ1-1|TRBV6-6
CASSYGQGKTEAFF
TGTGCCAGCAGTTATGGACAGGGGAAGACTGAAGCTTTCTTT
>few|.|TRBJ2-1|TRBV6-1
CASTPLVSSYNEQFF
TGTGCCAGCACACCTCTCGTGAGCTCCTACAATGAGCAGTTCTTC
>.|.|TRBJ2-1|TRBV7-6
CASSLVTNSYNEQFF
TGTGCCAGCAGCTTAGTCACTAACTCCTACAATGAGCAGTTCTTC
>.|.|TRBJ1-6|TRBV28
CASSFTEGTPLHF
TGTGCCAGCAGTTTCACGGAGGGAACACCCCTCCACTTT
>.|TRBD1|TRBJ2-7|TRBV11-1
CASSLGQGGYEQYF
TGTGCCAGCAGCTTGGGACAGGGGGGCTACGAGCAGTACTTC
>.|TRBD1|TRBJ2-7|TRBV6-5
CASSWDRTYEQYF
TGTGCCAGCAGCTGGGACAGAACCTACGAGCAGTACTTC
>.|TRBD2|TRBJ2-5|TRBV11-1
CASSLGTSGETQYF
TGTGCCAGCAGCTTGGGGACTAGCGGGGAGACCCAGTACTTC
>once|.|TRBJ1-5|TRBV2
CASSEALRGGQPQHF
TGTGCCAGCAGTGAAGCGCTTCGAGGAGGGCAGCCCCAGCATTTT
>once|.|TRBJ2-1|TRBV7-9
CASSLGQSNYNEQFF
TGTGCCAGCAGCTTAGGGCAGTCGAACTACAATGAGCAGTTCTTC
>.|TRBD1|TRBJ1-1|TRBV7-9
CATFLQGDTEAFF
TGTGCCACCTTTCTGCAGGGGGACACTGAAGCTTTCTTT
>.|TRBD2|TRBJ2-5|TRBV7-9
CASSLPGGVETQYF
TGTGCCAGCAGCTTACCTGGGGGGGTAGAGACCCAGTACTTC
>few|.|TRBJ2-5|TRBV9
CASSVDGFQETQYF
TGTGCCAGCAGCGTAGACGGTTTCCAAGAGACCCAGTACTTC
>few|.|TRBJ1-3|TRBV19
CATADIPYSGNTIYF
TGTGCCACCGCGGACATTCCTTACTCTGGAAACACCATATATTTT
>.|.|TRBJ2-7|TRBV11-3
CASSAASGEQYF
TGTGCCAGCAGCGCCGCTTCGGGGGAGCAGTACTTC
>once|.|TRBJ2-1|TRBV6-5
CASSPGDYKQFF
TGTGCCAGCAGTCCCGGTGATTATAAGCAGTTCTTC
>.|.|TRBJ2-6|TRBV5-4
CASSLDSGANVLTF
TGTGCCAGCAGCTTGGACTCCGGGGCCAACGTCCTGACTTTC
>.|.|TRBJ1-1|TRBV9
CASSVDRYTEAFF
TGTGCCAGCAGCGTAGACAGATACACTGAAGCTTTCTTT
>.|.|TRBJ1-1|TRBV27
CASSWGHPNTEAFF
TGTGCCAGCAGTTGGGGACACCCGAACACTGAAGCTTTCTTT
>.|TRBD1|TRBJ2-1|TRBV5-5
CASSFTGQSYNEQFF
TGTGCCAGCAGCTTTACGGGACAGAGCTACAATGAGCAGTTCTTC
>.|TRBD2|TRBJ2-7|TRBV7-9
CASSSGLAVPYEQYF
TGTGCCAGCAGCTCAGGACTAGCTGTCCCTTACGAGCAGTACTTC
>.|.|TRBJ1-5|TRBV7-2
CASSPSFGGVNQPQHF
TGTGCCAGCAGCCCATCGTTCGGAGGGGTCAATCAGCCCCAGCATTTT
>.|TRBD1|TRBJ2-2|TRBV7-3
CASSAGGLGQVDTGGLFF
TGTGCCAGCAGCGCAGGGGGCTTGGGACAGGTTGACACCGGGGGGCTGTTTTTT
>.|.|TRBJ2-3|TRBV4-1
CASSQVNSDTQYF
TGCGCCAGCAGCCAAGTGAACTCGGATACGCAGTATTTT
>.|.|TRBJ2-2|TRBV4-2
CASSQVVRNPTNTGELFF
TGTGCCAGCAGCCAAGTTGTGAGGAATCCCACGAACACCGGGGAGCTGTTTTTT
>.|.|TRBJ2-1|TRBV7-9
CASSPAGGGPVF
TGTGCCAGCAGCCCAGCGGGCGGCGGTCCGGTCTTC
>.|TRBD1|TRBJ1-3|TRBV7-2
CASSYGTGGYSGNTIYF
TGTGCCAGCAGCTATGGGACAGGTGGTTACTCTGGAAACACCATATATTTT
>.|.|TRBJ2-7|TRBV11-2
CASSLGGTYEQYF
TGTGCCAGCAGCCTCGGGGGAACCTACGAGCAGTACTTC
>few|.|TRBJ2-7|TRBV7-9
CASIGSSYEQYF
TGTGCCAGCATTGGCAGCTCCTACGAGCAGTACTTC
>few|.|TRBJ1-5|TRBV28
CASSPRGNQPQHF
TGTGCCAGCAGTCCCCGGGGTAATCAGCCCCAGCATTTT